This entry features one T cell receptor beta chain sequence. As yet, its antigen is unknown. This entry comes from a study of CD8 T cells in Susac syndrome. Broader study findings: As the study acknowledged, the number of individuals who were part of its TCR sequencing and HLA analysis was relatively small.

Random hexamers were used to reverse transcribe roughly 0.45 to 1 ug of RNA. Coverage of TCR beta CDR3 amplification by immunoSEQ multiplex PCR extended to 54 Vbeta and 13 Jbeta. MiXCR, applied by TCRdb to the immunoSEQ multiplex PCR reads, yields one record per CDR3 protein. Among about 52,000 distinct CDR3 sequences listed, 93% were seen once. TEMRA cells were enriched by FACS, and CD4+ and CD8+ T cells were negatively isolated. The sequencing sample was made of CD8+ T cells from PBMCs. The receptor was derived from a human donor with multiple sclerosis.

CDR3 sequence reads: CASSMTPGTQYF. In DNA form, the CDR3 reads TGTGCCAGCAGCATGACTCCCGGGACGCAGTATTTT. The V call is TRBV3-1, the J call TRBJ2-3, with D hard to call. The germline V and J ends were trimmed by 5 bases and 9 bases, with 12 bases remaining between them. This CDR3 contains 12 residues. Germline-derived CDR1 and CDR2 are LGHDT and YNNKEL (reference sequence).